This TCR beta chain comes out of a study of tumor-infiltrating lymphocytes in primary liver carcinoma. The study's findings and limits: Reduced overlap was seen in tumor-adjacent and tumor-blood pairs versus tumor region pairs. Relative to blood, tumors carried a significantly larger fraction of the repertoire in their top 250 clones (p = 0.039).

The authors took blood RNA from unsorted whole blood and also extracted germline DNA. As concerns this clonotype: Its antigen is not known. An end of the junction differs from the germline gene, which may be a read error.

Starting from 450 to 500 ng of total RNA, TCR beta cDNA was produced with a primer in the constant region. Amplification in three nested multiplex PCR rounds with slightly modified ARM-PCR gave rise to TCR beta libraries. One entry per CDR3 protein results from TCRdb running MiXCR on the multiplex PCR reads. This repertoire shows about 350,000 distinct CDR3 sequences, 65% found once; its top ten account for about 6%. This clonotype was sampled from a man aged 40-49 years with primary liver carcinoma and hepatitis B virus infection. Sequences were obtained from peripheral blood.

DNA for the CDR3: TGTGCCAGCAGCCCGGGACTAGTGGGAGTGGGAGATACGCGGTATTTT. As protein: CASSPGLVGVGDTRYF. The gene calls are TRBV5-4 and TRBJ2-3; 8 bases line up with TRBD2. From germline, CDR1 is SGHNT and CDR2 YYREEE (reference sequence). CDR3 length: 16 amino acids.